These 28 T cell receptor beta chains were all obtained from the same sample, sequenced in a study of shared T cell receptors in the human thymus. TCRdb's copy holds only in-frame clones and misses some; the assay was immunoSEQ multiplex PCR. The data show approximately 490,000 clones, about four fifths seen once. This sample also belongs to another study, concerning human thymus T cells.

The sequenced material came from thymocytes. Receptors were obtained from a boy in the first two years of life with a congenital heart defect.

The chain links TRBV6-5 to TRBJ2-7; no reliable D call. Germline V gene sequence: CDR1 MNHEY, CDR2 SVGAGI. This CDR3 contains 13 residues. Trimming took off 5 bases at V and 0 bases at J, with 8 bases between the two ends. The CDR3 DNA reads TGTGCCAGCAGTAAACAGAGCTCCTACGAGCAGTACTTC. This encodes CASSKQSSYEQYF.

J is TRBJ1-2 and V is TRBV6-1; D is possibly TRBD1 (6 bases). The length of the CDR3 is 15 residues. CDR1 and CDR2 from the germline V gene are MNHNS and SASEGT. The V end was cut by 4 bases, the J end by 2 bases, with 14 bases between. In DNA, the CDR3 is TGTGCCAGCAGTGTGGCAGGGGCCCGAAACTATGGCTACACCTTC. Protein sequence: CASSVAGARNYGYTF.

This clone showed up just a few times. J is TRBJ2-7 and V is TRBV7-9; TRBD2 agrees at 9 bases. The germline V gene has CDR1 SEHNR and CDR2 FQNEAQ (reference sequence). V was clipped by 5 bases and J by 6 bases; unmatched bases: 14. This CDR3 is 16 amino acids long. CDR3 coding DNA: TGTGCCAGCAGCGACTGGCGGGAGGGCCAGGGTTCCGAGCAGTACTTC. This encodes CASSDWREGQGSEQYF.

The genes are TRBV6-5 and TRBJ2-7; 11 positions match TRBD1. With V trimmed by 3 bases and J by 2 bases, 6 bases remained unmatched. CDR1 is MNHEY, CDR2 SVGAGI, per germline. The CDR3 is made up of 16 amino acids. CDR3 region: CASSYVRDRGTYEQYF. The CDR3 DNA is TGTGCCAGCAGTTATGTGCGGGACAGGGGGACCTACGAGCAGTACTTC.

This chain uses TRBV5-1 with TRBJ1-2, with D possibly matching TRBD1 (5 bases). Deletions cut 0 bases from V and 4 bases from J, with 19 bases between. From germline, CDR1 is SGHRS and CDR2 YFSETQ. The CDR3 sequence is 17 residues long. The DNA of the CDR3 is TGCGCCAGCAGCTTGGGTATAGGGGCAGCTCCAATCTATGGCTACACCTTC. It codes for CASSLGIGAAPIYGYTF. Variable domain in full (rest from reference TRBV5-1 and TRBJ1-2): KAGVTQTPRYLIKTRGQQVTLSCSPISGHRSVSWYQQTPGQGLQFLFEYFSETQRNKGNFPGRFSGRQFSNSRSEMNVSTLELGDSALYLCASSLGIGAAPIYGYTFGSGTRLTVV.

The CDR3 DNA reads TGTGCCACCAGCAGAGTAAACAGGGGGGGGAATCAGCCCCAGCATTTT. It codes for CATSRVNRGGNQPQHF. The chain has TRBV15 and TRBJ1-5; 8 bases line up with TRBD1. CDR1 is LNHNV, CDR2 YYDKDF, per germline (reference sequence). The ends lost 1 base at V and 4 bases at J; junction bases unmatched: 6. The CDR3 totals 16 residues.

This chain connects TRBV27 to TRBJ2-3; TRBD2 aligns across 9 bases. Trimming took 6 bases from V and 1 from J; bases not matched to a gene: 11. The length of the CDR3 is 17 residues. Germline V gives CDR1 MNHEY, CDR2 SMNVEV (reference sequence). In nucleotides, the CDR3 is TGTGCCAGCAGGAGTAGCGGGAGAGGGTGGGGCACAGATACGCAGTATTTT. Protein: CASRSSGRGWGTDTQYF.

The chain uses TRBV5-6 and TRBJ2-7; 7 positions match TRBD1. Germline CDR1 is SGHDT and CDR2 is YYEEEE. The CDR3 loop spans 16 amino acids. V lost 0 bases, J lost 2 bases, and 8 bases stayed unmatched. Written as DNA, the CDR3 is TGTGCCAGCAGCTTGGCCCAGGGACAGATCCCCTACGAGCAGTACTTC. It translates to CASSLAQGQIPYEQYF.

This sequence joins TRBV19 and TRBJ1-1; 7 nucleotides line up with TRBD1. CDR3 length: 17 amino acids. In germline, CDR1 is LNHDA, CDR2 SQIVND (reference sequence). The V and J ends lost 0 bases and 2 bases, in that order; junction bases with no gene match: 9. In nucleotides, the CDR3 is TGTGCCAGTAGTATAGACCGGAAAAGGGGGCTCAACACTGAAGCTTTCTTT. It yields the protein CASSIDRKRGLNTEAFF.

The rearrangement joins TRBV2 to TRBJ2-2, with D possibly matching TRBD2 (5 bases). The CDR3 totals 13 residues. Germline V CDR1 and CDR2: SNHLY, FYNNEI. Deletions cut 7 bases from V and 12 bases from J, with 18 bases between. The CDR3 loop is CASKEFTPGKLFF. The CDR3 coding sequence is TGTGCCAGCAAGGAGTTTACACCGGGGAAGCTGTTTTTT.

CDR3 in amino acids: CASSLEAGDTPTYEQYF. CDR3 sequence (DNA): TGTGCCAGCAGCTTGGAAGCGGGAGACACCCCGACCTACGAGCAGTACTTC. This rearrangement joins TRBV5-6 to TRBJ2-7; 8 bases are shared with TRBD2. CDR3 length equals 17 residues. The junction had 10 bases not matched to a gene; V was cut back by 0 bases and J by 2 bases. CDR1 is SGHDT and CDR2 is YYEEEE in the germline V gene. Drawing the rest from reference TRBV5-6 and TRBJ2-7, the complete variable domain is DAGVTQSPTHLIKTRGQQVTLRCSPKSGHDTVSWYQQALGQGPQFIFQYYEEEERQRGNFPDRFSGHQFPNYSSELNVNALLLGDSALYLCASSLEAGDTPTYEQYFGPGTRLTVT.

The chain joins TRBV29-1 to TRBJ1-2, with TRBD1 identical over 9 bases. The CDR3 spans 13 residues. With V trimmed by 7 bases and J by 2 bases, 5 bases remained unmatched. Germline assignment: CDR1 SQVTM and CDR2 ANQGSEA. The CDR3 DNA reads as TGCAGCGCCCTACAGGGGGCAAACTATGGCTACACCTTC. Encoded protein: CSALQGANYGYTF.

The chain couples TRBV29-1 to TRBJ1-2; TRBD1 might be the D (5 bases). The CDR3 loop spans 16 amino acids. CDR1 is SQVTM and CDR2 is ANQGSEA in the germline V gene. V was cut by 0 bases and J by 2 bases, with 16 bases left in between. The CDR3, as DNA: TGCAGCGTTGAAGAAAGGCGGGGGGGAAAGAACTATGGCTACACCTTC. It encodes CSVEERRGGKNYGYTF.

The CDR3 coding sequence is TGTGCCAGCAGCCAAGATCGTTTCAGGGAGGGTGGCGGCTACACCTTC. Its protein product is CASSQDRFREGGGYTF. V gene TRBV14 combines with J gene TRBJ1-2; a weak D match, TRBD1 (5 bases). The V end was cut by 0 bases, the J end by 8 bases, with 19 bases between. Per germline, CDR1 SGHDN and CDR2 FVKESK. The length of the CDR3 is 16 residues.

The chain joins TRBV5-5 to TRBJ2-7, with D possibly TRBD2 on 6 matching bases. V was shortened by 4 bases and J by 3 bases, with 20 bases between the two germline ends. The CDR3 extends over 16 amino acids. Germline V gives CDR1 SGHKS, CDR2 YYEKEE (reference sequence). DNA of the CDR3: TGTGCCAGCAGCCCCACCCTCGGGGGTCAGCTCTACGAGCAGTACTTC. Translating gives CASSPTLGGQLYEQYF.

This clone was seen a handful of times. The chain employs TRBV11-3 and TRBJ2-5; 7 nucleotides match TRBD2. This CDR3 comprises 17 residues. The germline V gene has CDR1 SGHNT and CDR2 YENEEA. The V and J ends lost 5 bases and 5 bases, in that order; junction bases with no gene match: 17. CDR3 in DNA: TGTGCCAGCAGCCCCGGGGTCGGGGGGAGGGTGTTGGAGACCCAGTACTTC. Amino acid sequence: CASSPGVGGRVLETQYF.

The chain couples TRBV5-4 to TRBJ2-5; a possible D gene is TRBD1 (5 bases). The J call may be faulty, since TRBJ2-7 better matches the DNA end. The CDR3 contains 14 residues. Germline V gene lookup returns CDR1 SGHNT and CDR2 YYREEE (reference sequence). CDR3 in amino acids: CASSSQKDNYEQYF. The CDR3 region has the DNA TGTGCCAGCAGCTCGCAGAAGGACAACTACGAGCAGTACTTC.

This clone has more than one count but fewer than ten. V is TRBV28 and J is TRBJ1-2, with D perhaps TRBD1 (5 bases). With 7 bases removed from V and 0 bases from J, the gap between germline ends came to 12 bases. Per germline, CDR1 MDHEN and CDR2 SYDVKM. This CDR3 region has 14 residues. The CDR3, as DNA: TGTGCCAGCAATAACAGGATCGCTAACTATGGCTACACCTTC. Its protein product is CASNNRIANYGYTF.

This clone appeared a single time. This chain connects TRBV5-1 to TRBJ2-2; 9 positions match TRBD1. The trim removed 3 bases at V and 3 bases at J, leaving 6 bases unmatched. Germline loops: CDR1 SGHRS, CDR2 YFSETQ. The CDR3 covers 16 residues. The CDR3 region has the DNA TGCGCCAGCAGCTCCGACAGGGGGAAACACACCGGGGAGCTGTTTTTT. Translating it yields CASSSDRGKHTGELFF.

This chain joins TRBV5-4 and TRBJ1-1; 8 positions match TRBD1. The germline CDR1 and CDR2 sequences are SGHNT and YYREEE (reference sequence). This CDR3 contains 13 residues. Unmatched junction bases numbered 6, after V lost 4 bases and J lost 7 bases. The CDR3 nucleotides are TGTGCCAGCAGCCCGGACAGGGTGAATGAAGCTTTCTTT. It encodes CASSPDRVNEAFF.

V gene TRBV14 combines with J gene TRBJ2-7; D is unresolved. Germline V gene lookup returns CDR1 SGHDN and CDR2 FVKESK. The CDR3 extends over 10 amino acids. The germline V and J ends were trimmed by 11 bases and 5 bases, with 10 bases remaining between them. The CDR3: CASTPDEQYF. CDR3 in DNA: TGTGCCTCAACCCCGGACGAGCAGTACTTC. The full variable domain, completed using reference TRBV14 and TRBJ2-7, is EAGVTQFPSHSVIEKGQTVTLRCDPISGHDNLYWYRRVMGKEIKFLLHFVKESKQDESGMPNNRFLAERTGGTYSTLKVQPAELEDSGVYFCASTPDEQYFGPGTRLTVT.

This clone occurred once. CDR3 bases: TGTGCCAGCAGCTTAAGCACAGGGGCTGACACTGAAGCTTTCTTT. Encoded protein: CASSLSTGADTEAFF. The chain recombines TRBV7-9 with TRBJ1-1; 7 nucleotides agree with TRBD1. The CDR3 is 15 residues long. The V gene's germline CDR1 is SEHNR and CDR2 FQNEAQ (reference sequence). The V gene end was trimmed by 2 bases and the J gene end by 3 bases; junction bases not matched to a gene: 6.

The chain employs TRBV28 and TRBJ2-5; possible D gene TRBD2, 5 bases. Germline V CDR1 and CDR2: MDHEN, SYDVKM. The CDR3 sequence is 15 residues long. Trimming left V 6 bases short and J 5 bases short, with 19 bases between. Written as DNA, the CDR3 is TGTGCCAGCAGGCCCTCTAAACGGGATTGGGAGACCCAGTACTTC. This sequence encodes CASRPSKRDWETQYF. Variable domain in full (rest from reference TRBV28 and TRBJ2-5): DVKVTQSSRYLVKRTGEKVFLECVQDMDHENMFWYRQDPGLGLRLIYFSYDVKMKEKGDIPEGYSVSREKKERFSLILESASTNQTSMYLCASRPSKRDWETQYFGPGTRLLVL.

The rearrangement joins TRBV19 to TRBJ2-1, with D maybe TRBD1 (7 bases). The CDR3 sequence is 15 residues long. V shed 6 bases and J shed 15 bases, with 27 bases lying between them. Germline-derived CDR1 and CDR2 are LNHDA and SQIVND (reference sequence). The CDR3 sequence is CASREPGGTGPMAFF. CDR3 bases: TGTGCCAGTAGGGAGCCAGGGGGGACGGGCCCGATGGCGTTCTTC.

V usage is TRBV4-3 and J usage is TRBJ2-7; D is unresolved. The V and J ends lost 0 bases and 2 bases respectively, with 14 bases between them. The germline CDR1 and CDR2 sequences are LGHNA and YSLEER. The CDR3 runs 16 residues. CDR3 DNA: TGCGCCAGCAGCCAAGATCGGAGCACCCCGGCCTACGAGCAGTACTTC. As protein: CASSQDRSTPAYEQYF.

CDR3 bases: TGTGCCAGCAGCTCCGACAGCGTCTCCTACGAGCAGTACTTC. This codes for CASSSDSVSYEQYF. The rearrangement links TRBV6-5 to TRBJ2-7, with a possible D match to TRBD1 (5 bases). Germline assignment: CDR1 MNHEY and CDR2 SVGAGI. This CDR3 is built from 14 residues. Trimming shortened V by 6 bases and J by 0 bases, and 12 bases separated the two germline ends.

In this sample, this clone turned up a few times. The CDR3 reads CAWSVDCTSGSDEQYF. The CDR3 coding sequence is TGTGCCTGGAGTGTTGACTGTACTAGCGGGAGCGACGAGCAGTACTTC. V and J are TRBV30 and TRBJ2-7, with 11 bases that match TRBD2. J gave up 5 bases and V 0 bases, and 9 bases lay outside the gene matches. Germline lookup yields CDR1 GTSNPN and CDR2 SVGIG (reference sequence). The CDR3 has 16 residues.

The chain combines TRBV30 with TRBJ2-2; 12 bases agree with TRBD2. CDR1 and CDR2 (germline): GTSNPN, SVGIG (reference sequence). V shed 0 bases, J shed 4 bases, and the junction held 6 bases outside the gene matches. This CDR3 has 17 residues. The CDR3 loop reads CAWSVASGRAGTGELFF. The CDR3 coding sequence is TGTGCCTGGAGTGTCGCTAGCGGGAGGGCCGGCACCGGGGAGCTGTTTTTT.